A selection of T cell receptor beta chains follows, all from one sample in a study of blood T cell repertoires in COVID-19. Produced via immunoSEQ multiplex PCR; TCRdb's table is partial and in-frame only. In the table there are approximately 80,000 clones, 81% of which are singletons. The specimen sequenced was peripheral blood. These receptors came from an elderly man with acute or convalescent COVID-19. CDR3s include the opening cysteine and the closing phenylalanine or tryptophan. D genes are given only for firm matches. The size entry is marked missing in some rows and otherwise reads once, few, many or a size class.

j_call clone_size v_call d_call cdr3_aa cdr3_nt
TRBJ1-5 once TRBV5-1 TRBD1 CASSFTGGNQPQHF TGCGCCAGCAGCTTTACAGGGGGCAATCAGCCCCAGCATTTT
TRBJ2-5 - TRBV6-2/TRBV6-3 - CASSRGSAQETQYF TGTGCCAGCAGTCGGGGGAGCGCGCAAGAGACCCAGTACTTC
TRBJ1-5 once TRBV19 - CASSIIPSQPQHF TGTGCCAGTAGTATCATCCCGAGTCAGCCCCAGCATTTT
TRBJ2-3 - TRBV5-1 - CASIRGSAQTDTQYF TGCGCCAGCATCCGGGGGAGCGCCCAGACAGATACGCAGTATTTT
TRBJ2-1 - TRBV13 - CASSLRGNNEQFF TGTGCCAGCAGCTTAAGAGGGAACAATGAGCAGTTCTTC
TRBJ1-3 - TRBV14 TRBD1 CASSLYRGAGNTIYF TGTGCCAGCAGCTTGTACAGGGGAGCTGGAAACACCATATATTTT
TRBJ1-1 - TRBV11-2 TRBD1 CASSLDHRGNTEAFF TGTGCCAGCAGCTTAGATCACAGGGGTAACACTGAAGCTTTCTTT
TRBJ1-5 - TRBV30 - CAWSSGIGNQPQHF TGTGCCTGGAGTAGCGGGATAGGCAATCAGCCCCAGCATTTT
TRBJ1-2 - TRBV5-4 - CASSLGQGPTNYGYTF TGTGCCAGCAGCCTGGGGCAGGGGCCTACTAACTATGGCTACACCTTC
TRBJ2-5 - TRBV3-1/TRBV3-2 TRBD1 CASSHGTGGETQYF TGTGCCAGCAGCCACGGGACAGGGGGAGAGACCCAGTACTTC
TRBJ1-2 - TRBV10-3 - CAISENEESYGYTF TGTGCCATCAGTGAGAACGAGGAGAGCTATGGCTACACCTTC
TRBJ1-2 - TRBV29-1 - CSVEDRPANYGYTF TGCAGCGTTGAAGATCGCCCAGCTAACTATGGCTACACCTTC
TRBJ1-1 - TRBV4-3 - CASSQDRRDWTEAFF TGCGCCAGCAGCCAAGATCGGAGAGATTGGACTGAAGCTTTCTTT
TRBJ2-7 - TRBV3-1/TRBV3-2 TRBD2 CASSRAGEGYEQYF TGTGCCAGCAGCCGAGCGGGAGAGGGCTACGAGCAGTACTTC
TRBJ1-1 few TRBV7-9 - CASSLGYIPEAFF TGTGCCAGCAGCTTAGGATACATACCAGAAGCTTTCTTT
TRBJ2-3 - TRBV11-1 - CASSRGGATSTDTQYF TGTGCCAGCAGCAGGGGGGGGGCCACTAGCACAGATACGCAGTATTTT
TRBJ1-4 - TRBV6-6 TRBD1 CASSPGQGREKLFF TGTGCCAGCAGTCCGGGACAGGGACGTGAAAAACTGTTTTTT
TRBJ2-2 - TRBV6-4 TRBD1 CASQAGTGTTGELFF TGTGCCAGCCAAGCCGGGACAGGGACCACCGGGGAGCTGTTTTTT
TRBJ1-5 once TRBV18 - CASSPFQGDQPQHF TGTGCCAGCTCACCATTCCAGGGCGATCAGCCCCAGCATTTT
TRBJ2-1 - TRBV9 - CASSVGSSNEQFF TGTGCCAGCAGCGTAGGGTCCAGCAATGAGCAGTTCTTC
TRBJ2-1 - TRBV14 TRBD2 CASSLTTTSGRANEQFF TGTGCCAGCAGCCTTACGACCACTAGCGGGAGAGCCAATGAGCAGTTCTTC
TRBJ1-1 - TRBV6-6 - CASRPPVRVNTEAFF TGTGCCAGCAGGCCCCCGGTGCGAGTTAACACTGAAGCTTTCTTT
TRBJ2-2 - TRBV28 - CASSLGGNTGELFF TGTGCCAGCAGTTTAGGAGGGAACACCGGGGAGCTGTTTTTT
TRBJ2-5 - TRBV5-4 TRBD2 CASSIQLAGERETQYF TGTGCCAGCAGCATCCAACTAGCGGGAGAGCGGGAGACCCAGTACTTC
TRBJ1-1 once TRBV18 - CASSPIAGGGNTEAFF TGTGCCAGCTCACCGATTGCCGGGGGAGGAAACACTGAAGCTTTCTTT
TRBJ2-1 - TRBV6-2/TRBV6-3 TRBD2 CASSFSGSKNNEQFF TGTGCCAGCAGCTTTAGCGGGAGCAAAAACAATGAGCAGTTCTTC
TRBJ1-1 - TRBV18 TRBD1 CASSPIRTGGNTEAFF TGTGCCAGCTCCCCCATTCGGACAGGGGGAAACACTGAAGCTTTCTTT
TRBJ1-4 - TRBV28 - CASAYGGGNEKLFF TGTGCCAGCGCGTACGGGGGGGGTAATGAAAAACTGTTTTTT
TRBJ2-3 - TRBV6-5 - CASSLQSTDTQYF TGTGCCAGCAGCCTCCAGAGCACAGATACGCAGTATTTT
TRBJ1-3 - TRBV6-5 TRBD1 CASSSQGAGGNTIYF TGTGCCAGCAGCTCACAGGGGGCAGGTGGAAACACCATATATTTT
TRBJ1-4 - TRBV28 TRBD1 CASSIRQGRTNEKLFF TGTGCCAGCAGTATCCGACAGGGAAGAACTAATGAAAAACTGTTTTTT
TRBJ1-4 - TRBV9 TRBD1 CASSVGVAGGSEKLFF TGTGCCAGCAGCGTAGGGGTCGCAGGGGGATCCGAAAAACTGTTTTTT
TRBJ1-1 - TRBV18 TRBD1 CASSLGRGVTEAFF TGTGCCAGCTCATTAGGCAGGGGGGTCACTGAAGCTTTCTTT
TRBJ2-3 - TRBV27 TRBD2 CASSLGSGRADTQYF TGTGCCAGCAGTTTGGGGTCAGGGAGGGCAGATACGCAGTATTTT
TRBJ1-1 - TRBV10-3 TRBD1 CAISPGQGVTTEAFF TGTGCCATCAGCCCCGGACAGGGGGTGACCACTGAAGCTTTCTTT
TRBJ1-3 - TRBV5-1 - CASSLEEGYSGNTIYF TGCGCCAGCAGCTTGGAGGAGGGGTACTCTGGAAACACCATATATTTT
TRBJ2-7 - TRBV28 TRBD2 CASRPGTSGREQYF TGTGCCAGCAGACCTGGGACTAGCGGGAGGGAGCAGTACTTC
TRBJ1-2 - TRBV10-3 - CAIARDSFTGYTF TGTGCCATAGCCCGGGACTCCTTTACTGGCTACACCTTC
TRBJ1-1 once TRBV28 TRBD1 CASSFSWPARTGNTEAFF TGTGCCAGCAGTTTCTCATGGCCGGCGCGGACAGGCAACACTGAAGCTTTCTTT
TRBJ2-7 - TRBV5-1 TRBD1 CASSFGDRLYEQYF TGCGCCAGCAGCTTCGGGGACAGACTCTACGAGCAGTACTTC
TRBJ2-7 - TRBV4-1 TRBD1 CASSHRQGVSYEQYF TGCGCCAGCAGCCATCGACAGGGAGTTTCCTACGAGCAGTACTTC
TRBJ1-1 - TRBV11-3 - CASSNRGAEQAFF TGTGCCAGCAGCAATAGGGGTGCAGAACAAGCTTTCTTT
TRBJ2-1 - TRBV6-1 - CASSGAGNYNEQFF TGTGCCAGCAGTGGAGCCGGGAACTACAATGAGCAGTTCTTC